Following are 7 T cell receptor beta chains from one sample sequenced in a study of T cell changes during pregnancy in multiple sclerosis. This table comes from immunoSEQ multiplex PCR, and its TCRdb copy is limited to in-frame clones, with some not included. The sample carries approximately 90,000 clones, around 94% recorded once. The material was peripheral blood, obtained in the third trimester of pregnancy. Receptor source: a female donor with multiple sclerosis, enrolled in a pregnancy study.

This clone was seen a single time. The J gene is TRBJ2-3, the V gene TRBV14, with a possible D match to TRBD1 (6 bases). Germline CDR1 SGHDN, CDR2 FVKESK. This CDR3 contains 17 residues. V was trimmed by 0 bases and J by 4 bases, leaving 17 bases between them. The CDR3 region has the DNA TGTGCCAGCAGCCAAGATCGATACAGGGACGGTGCAGATACGCAGTATTTT. Translation: CASSQDRYRDGADTQYF. The variable domain in full, with the rest retrieved from reference TRBV14 and TRBJ2-3, is EAGVTQFPSHSVIEKGQTVTLRCDPISGHDNLYWYRRVMGKEIKFLLHFVKESKQDESGMPNNRFLAERTGGTYSTLKVQPAELEDSGVYFCASSQDRYRDGADTQYFGPGTRLTVL.

In this sample, this clone turned up once. V is TRBV4-3 and J is TRBJ2-2; maybe TRBD1 (5 bases). V was shortened by 0 bases and J by 4 bases, with 9 bases between the two germline ends. This CDR3 region has 15 residues. CDR1 and CDR2 (germline): LGHNA, YSLEER. Written as DNA, the CDR3 is TGCGCCAGCAGCCAAGACAGGGTCGGCACCGGGGAGCTGTTTTTT. This sequence encodes CASSQDRVGTGELFF.

The chain has TRBV7-9 and TRBJ2-5; 7 positions match TRBD2. The CDR3 length is 16 residues. Germline CDR1 is SEHNR and CDR2 is FQNEAQ (reference sequence). Trimming at V came to 1 base and at J to 2 bases, leaving 7 bases not matched to a gene. This CDR3 is CASSLGAGRGQETQYF. Written as DNA, the CDR3 is TGTGCCAGCAGCTTAGGTGCAGGGAGGGGACAAGAGACCCAGTACTTC.

This rearrangement joins TRBV27 to TRBJ1-1; D ambiguous. CDR1 MNHEY and CDR2 SMNVEV come from the germline V gene (reference sequence). The CDR3 runs to 16 residues. V dropped 0 bases and J dropped 1 base, with 12 bases sitting between them. In nucleotides, the CDR3 is TGTGCCAGCAGTTTATCCTTACAGAACCCGAACACTGAAGCTTTCTTT. Translating it yields CASSLSLQNPNTEAFF.

In the case of this clone: One end of the junction varies from germline; a read error may be responsible. Written as DNA, the CDR3 is TGTGCCAGCAGCCAATCCGGGACAGGGAGCTCGCGACTGGACTTC. It translates to CASSQSGTGSSRLDF. The chain uses TRBV5-8 and TRBJ2-7; 9 bases map to TRBD1. This CDR3 has 15 residues. Germline V lookup: CDR1 SGHTS, CDR2 YDEGEE.

The V gene is TRBV28, the J gene TRBJ1-5; 9 bases are shared with TRBD1. Germline-derived CDR1 and CDR2 are MDHEN and SYDVKM. After removal of 7 bases from V and 6 bases from J, the junction contained 7 bases not matched to a gene. The CDR3 has 14 amino acids. CDR3 in amino acids: CASMPGTGLQPQHF. CDR3 in DNA: TGTGCCAGCATGCCTGGGACAGGGCTTCAGCCCCAGCATTTT.

This chain uses TRBV18 with TRBJ2-5; 7 nucleotides match TRBD2. CDR1 KGHSH and CDR2 LQKENI come from the germline V gene. The length of the CDR3 is 15 residues. V was clipped by 3 bases and J by 5 bases; unmatched bases: 9. The CDR3 nucleotides are TGTGCCAGCTCACCGAACCCGGGACTAATGGAGACCCAGTACTTC. Its translation: CASSPNPGLMETQYF.